Shown below are 28 T cell receptor beta chains from a single sample sequenced in a study of T cell responses to AZD1222 COVID-19 vaccine. The assay was immunoSEQ multiplex PCR, and TCRdb's table has in-frame clones only and misses some. The table lists about 150,000 clones, more than 85% of them singletons. The sequences come from peripheral blood, collected 28 days after the second AZD1222 dose. All receptors derive from an adult who received the AZD1222 COVID-19 vaccine.

This clone has just a few counts. This same CDR3 is encoded by further DNA sequences in the sample. CDR3 in DNA: TGTGCCAGCTCACAAGCCACAGATCCCTCCTACAATGAGCAGTTCTTC. It is translated as CASSQATDPSYNEQFF. V gene TRBV18 combines with J gene TRBJ2-1; D is ambiguous. In germline, CDR1 is KGHSH, CDR2 LQKENI. V gave up 4 bases and J gave up 0 bases, with 13 bases separating them. The CDR3 is 16 amino acids. The variable domain in full, with the rest retrieved from reference TRBV18 and TRBJ2-1, is NAGVMQNPRHLVRRRGQEARLRCSPMKGHSHVYWYRQLPEEGLKFMVYLQKENIIDESGMPKERFSAEFPKEGPSILRIQQVVRGDSAAYFCASSQATDPSYNEQFFGPGTRLTVL.

The V and J genes are TRBV3-1 (or the pseudogene TRBV3-2) and TRBJ1-5; TRBD1 might be the D (6 bases). V was shortened by 4 bases and J by 7 bases, with 14 bases between the two germline ends. Germline CDR1 and CDR2: LGHDT and YNNKEL (reference sequence). The CDR3 is 14 amino acids. The CDR3 here is CASSRKGGSQPQHF. The CDR3 DNA reads as TGTGCCAGCAGCCGGAAAGGGGGATCCCAGCCCCAGCATTTT.

The chain is built from TRBV3-1 (or the pseudogene TRBV3-2) and TRBJ2-1; 9 bases match TRBD2. CDR1 is LGHDT and CDR2 is YNNKEL in the germline V gene (reference sequence). Unmatched junction bases numbered 13, after V lost 1 base and J lost 12 bases. The CDR3 contains 16 residues. This CDR3 is CASSQVRELAGRGQFF. The CDR3 nucleotides read TGTGCCAGCAGCCAAGTAAGGGAGCTAGCGGGGCGGGGGCAGTTCTTC.

The V gene is TRBV5-6, the J gene TRBJ2-1; D is perhaps TRBD1 or TRBD2 (5 bases each). Trimming stripped 0 bases from V and 8 bases from J, with 6 bases between. The CDR3 has 12 amino acids. Germline loops: CDR1 SGHDT, CDR2 YYEEEE. The CDR3 nucleotides are TGTGCCAGCAGCTTGGTGGGGGATGAGCAGTTCTTC. This translates into CASSLVGDEQFF.

The rearrangement links TRBV18 to TRBJ2-1; D may match TRBD1 or TRBD2 (5 bases each). Germline CDR1 and CDR2: KGHSH and LQKENI. CDR3 length: 16 amino acids. Between the trimmed V and J ends, which lost 3 bases and 12 bases, there was a span of 24 bases. The DNA of the CDR3 is TGTGCCAGCTCACCGAGCGCGCCGGGACCGACTAATCTGCAGTTCTTC. It specifies CASSPSAPGPTNLQFF.

The chain is built from TRBV7-2 and TRBJ1-2; 10 bases align to TRBD1. With 8 bases clipped from V and 6 bases from J, the junction kept 9 bases outside the gene matches. Germline loops: CDR1 SGHTA, CDR2 FQGNSA. The CDR3 runs 14 residues. CDR3 bases: TGTGCCAGCCATAATGACAGGGGGCTTGATGGCTACACCTTC. Protein product: CASHNDRGLDGYTF.

V is TRBV30 and J is TRBJ2-1, with 8 nucleotides matching TRBD1. This CDR3 has 11 amino acids. V was clipped by 4 bases and J by 12 bases; unmatched bases: 5. CDR1 is GTSNPN and CDR2 is SVGIG in the germline V gene (reference sequence). CDR3 residues: CAWNWGTGQFF. The CDR3, as DNA: TGTGCCTGGAATTGGGGGACAGGGCAGTTCTTC. Complete variable domain (other parts from reference TRBV30 and TRBJ2-1): SQTIHQWPATLVQPVGSPLSLECTVEGTSNPNLYWYRQAAGRGLQLLFYSVGIGQISSEVPQNLSASRPQDRQFILSSKKLLLSDSGFYLCAWNWGTGQFFGPGTRLTVL.

The chain combines TRBV6-6 with TRBJ1-5; the D is unclear. Germline lookup yields CDR1 MNHNY and CDR2 SVGAGI (reference sequence). The CDR3 loop spans 13 amino acids. The V gene lost 6 bases and the J gene lost 2 bases, with 8 bases spanning the gap. The CDR3 nucleotides are TGTGCCAGCAGCGGTCGGGGCAATCAGCCCCAGCATTTT. Translating gives CASSGRGNQPQHF.

The rearrangement uses TRBV7-9 and TRBJ2-1; D call uncertain. V was clipped by 6 bases and J by 8 bases, with 17 bases between them. The CDR3 loop spans 14 amino acids. The germline CDR1 and CDR2 sequences are SEHNR and FQNEAQ (reference sequence). CDR3 residues: CASRPTGPSYEQFF. The CDR3, as DNA: TGTGCCAGCAGGCCTACCGGGCCTTCATATGAGCAGTTCTTC. Drawing the rest from reference TRBV7-9 and TRBJ2-1, the complete variable domain is DTGVSQNPRHKITKRGQNVTFRCDPISEHNRLYWYRQTLGQGPEFLTYFQNEAQLEKSRLLSDRFSAERPKGSFSTLEIQRTEQGDSAMYLCASRPTGPSYEQFFGPGTRLTVL.

CDR3 in amino acids: CASSLTGNGYTF. Written as DNA, the CDR3 is TGTGCCAGCAGTTTAACAGGGAATGGCTACACCTTC. The chain combines TRBV12-3 or TRBV12-4 with TRBJ1-2; a possible D gene is TRBD1 (6 bases). V lost 2 bases and J lost 6, with 7 bases in between. The CDR3 is 12 residues long.

This chain uses TRBV7-8 with TRBJ2-7; D perhaps matches TRBD1 (6 bases). The CDR3 spans 14 residues. V was pared by 4 bases and J by 3 bases, with 13 bases between. Germline V CDR1 and CDR2: SGHVS, FQNEAQ. The CDR3 DNA reads as TGTGCCAGCAGCTCCGGCCGGACAGACTACGAGCAGTACTTC. As protein: CASSSGRTDYEQYF.

The chain joins TRBV4-1 to TRBJ1-3, with 8 nucleotides matching TRBD1. The germline V gene has CDR1 MGHRA and CDR2 YSYEKL. CDR3 length: 15 amino acids. Trimming at V came to 5 bases and at J to 2 bases, leaving 5 bases not matched to a gene. CDR3 residues: CASSFGQGAGNTIYF. The CDR3 DNA sequence: TGCGCCAGCAGCTTCGGACAGGGAGCTGGAAACACCATATATTTT.

The count of this clone is one. The J gene is TRBJ2-3, the V gene TRBV5-4; D perhaps matches TRBD2 (7 bases). Trimming removed 1 base from V and 1 base from J, with 10 bases in between. Germline V gives CDR1 SGHNT, CDR2 YYREEE (reference sequence). The CDR3 loop spans 15 amino acids. CDR3 protein: CASSLKGGGTDTQYF. Written as DNA, the CDR3 is TGTGCCAGCAGCTTGAAAGGGGGGGGCACAGATACGCAGTATTTT.

This chain joins TRBV6-6 and TRBJ2-1, with TRBD2 identical over 9 bases. Germline lookup yields CDR1 MNHNY and CDR2 SVGAGI (reference sequence). V lost 5 bases, J lost 2 bases, and 4 bases stayed unmatched. There are 15 residues in the CDR3. The CDR3 reads CASSRGGGTYNEQFF. DNA for the CDR3: TGTGCCAGCAGTCGCGGGGGGGGCACCTACAATGAGCAGTTCTTC.

This chain joins TRBV19 and TRBJ2-3; TRBD2 might be the D (5 bases). The germline CDR1 and CDR2 sequences are LNHDA and SQIVND (reference sequence). V lost 3 bases and J 5 bases, leaving 9 bases between the germline ends. The CDR3 is 13 amino acids. The CDR3 sequence is CASSMRAGDTQYF. The CDR3 bases are TGTGCCAGTAGTATGAGGGCGGGAGATACGCAGTATTTT.

V gene TRBV4-1 combines with J gene TRBJ1-6, with 10 bases aligning to TRBD1. Germline V gives CDR1 MGHRA, CDR2 YSYEKL. J was trimmed by 3 bases and V by 4 bases; bases with no gene match: 6. CDR3 size: 17 residues. CDR3 nucleotides: TGCGCCAGCAGCCGAGACAGGGGGCGCTTCTATAATTCACCCCTCCACTTT. Protein: CASSRDRGRFYNSPLHF.

This sequence joins TRBV29-1 and TRBJ2-7, with D unclear. Germline V gene data show CDR1 as SQVTM and CDR2 as ANQGSEA. The V end was cut by 3 bases, the J end by 6 bases, with 15 bases between. The length of the CDR3 is 13 residues. For the CDR3, the DNA is TGCAGCGTTGAGCCAACGGCCTCAGGCGAGCAGTACTTC. It is translated as CSVEPTASGEQYF.

This clone came up once. At the DNA level, this CDR3 is encoded by other sequences in the same sample as well. The chain recombines TRBV4-1 with TRBJ2-2; D uncertain. With 1 base removed from V and 5 bases from J, the gap between germline ends came to 2 bases. The CDR3 runs to 12 residues. Germline V lookup: CDR1 MGHRA, CDR2 YSYEKL. This chain's CDR3 is CASSQGTGELFF. The CDR3, as DNA: TGCGCCAGCAGCCAAGGGACCGGGGAGCTGTTTTTT.

The rearrangement links TRBV4-1 to TRBJ2-2, with D maybe TRBD1 (6 bases). Germline V gene lookup returns CDR1 MGHRA and CDR2 YSYEKL. The ends were cut back, 2 bases at V and 7 bases at J, with 11 bases in the middle. This CDR3 region has 14 residues. Here the CDR3 reads CASSQQGWNGELFF. DNA of the CDR3: TGCGCCAGCAGCCAACAGGGGTGGAACGGGGAGCTGTTTTTT.

V usage is TRBV28 and J usage is TRBJ1-6; D possibly corresponds to TRBD1 (6 bases). Germline loops: CDR1 MDHEN, CDR2 SYDVKM. Trimming left V 6 bases short and J 2 bases short, with 11 bases between. The CDR3 has 15 amino acids. This CDR3 reads CASRMDRTYNSPLHF. In DNA form, the CDR3 reads TGTGCCAGCAGGATGGACAGAACCTATAATTCACCCCTCCACTTT.

The chain carries TRBV27 and TRBJ2-6, with 11 bases identical to TRBD1. CDR1 and CDR2 from the germline V gene are MNHEY and SMNVEV (reference sequence). V was clipped by 6 bases and J by 0 bases; unmatched bases: 4. CDR3 length equals 17 residues. CDR3 in amino acids: CASSTGQGGSGANVLTF. CDR3 nucleotide sequence: TGTGCCAGCAGCACGGGACAGGGGGGCTCTGGGGCCAACGTCCTGACTTTC. The variable domain in full, completed from reference TRBV27 and TRBJ2-6, reads EAQVTQNPRYLITVTGKKLTVTCSQNMNHEYMSWYRQDPGLGLRQIYYSMNVEVTDKGDVPEGYKVSRKEKRNFPLILESPSPNQTSLYFCASSTGQGGSGANVLTFGAGSRLTVL.

This chain joins TRBV5-1 and TRBJ1-2; tentative D call: TRBD1 (5 bases). This CDR3 is 14 amino acids long. Deletions cut 0 bases from V and 2 bases from J, with 8 bases between. CDR1 SGHRS and CDR2 YFSETQ come from the germline V gene. CDR3 nucleotide sequence: TGCGCCAGCAGCTTGGATGACAGAAACTATGGCTACACCTTC. The encoded protein is CASSLDDRNYGYTF. Filled out from reference TRBV5-1 and TRBJ1-2, the complete variable domain reads KAGVTQTPRYLIKTRGQQVTLSCSPISGHRSVSWYQQTPGQGLQFLFEYFSETQRNKGNFPGRFSGRQFSNSRSEMNVSTLELGDSALYLCASSLDDRNYGYTFGSGTRLTVV.

The chain is built from TRBV3-1 (or the pseudogene TRBV3-2) and TRBJ2-7; D remains ambiguous. Germline lookup yields CDR1 LGHDT and CDR2 YNNKEL (reference sequence). The CDR3 has 13 amino acids. The ends were cut back, 0 bases at V and 1 base at J, with 4 bases in the middle. The CDR3 protein is CASSQDRSYEQYF. The CDR3 coding sequence is TGTGCCAGCAGCCAAGACAGGTCCTACGAGCAGTACTTC.

This chain uses TRBV12-3 or TRBV12-4 with TRBJ1-3; TRBD1 is a possible D gene (6 bases). The CDR3 totals 13 residues. Trimming stripped 6 bases from V and 6 bases from J, with 12 bases between. CDR3 protein: CASRPTGSNTIYF. As DNA, the CDR3 is TGTGCCAGCAGACCGACAGGCTCAAACACCATATATTTT.

CDR3 sequence reads: CASSLTNSNQPQHF. In DNA, the CDR3 is TGTGCCAGCAGCTTAACAAACAGCAATCAGCCCCAGCATTTT. The rearrangement links TRBV11-2 to TRBJ1-5, with no clear D. The CDR3 is made up of 14 amino acids. Between the trimmed V and J ends, which lost 2 bases and 1 base, there was a span of 6 bases. Germline CDR1 reads SGHAT; CDR2 reads FQNNGV.

This clone was detected once. The J gene is TRBJ1-5, the V gene TRBV24-1; D is perhaps TRBD1 (5 bases). V was shortened by 6 bases and J by 5 bases, with 13 bases between the two germline ends. The CDR3 spans 14 residues. CDR1 and CDR2 from the germline V gene are KGHDR and SFDVKD. In DNA, the CDR3 is TGTGCCACCAGTAAAGCAGGGCTTCATCAGCCCCAGCATTTT. It encodes CATSKAGLHQPQHF.

A word on this clone: The same CDR3 arises from other DNA sequences in this sample as well. The chain employs TRBV18 and TRBJ2-5; perhaps TRBD1 as D (6 bases). Trimming left V 6 bases short and J 2 bases short, with 13 bases between. The CDR3 spans 14 residues. CDR1 is KGHSH, CDR2 LQKENI, per germline. CDR3 amino acids: CASSPGQLQETQYF. The CDR3 bases are TGTGCCAGCTCGCCCGGACAGTTGCAAGAGACCCAGTACTTC.

The gene calls are TRBV6-5 and TRBJ1-2, with TRBD1 as a possible D gene (6 bases). V lost 0 bases and J 2 bases, leaving 13 bases between the germline ends. CDR1 and CDR2 (germline): MNHEY, SVGAGI. The CDR3 has 16 amino acids. CDR3 loop: CASSYSHREWNYGYTF. The CDR3 DNA reads as TGTGCCAGCAGTTACTCACACAGGGAGTGGAACTATGGCTACACCTTC.